Listed below are T cell receptor beta chains from one sample, sequenced in a study of T cell repertoires in cytomegalovirus infection. These receptors' targets are unknown. TCRdb redid the calling of the reads with MiXCR, one entry per CDR3 protein. Here the sample spans about 920,000 distinct CDR3 sequences, roughly 30% being singletons. This specimen consisted of cultured CD8+ T cells from PBMCs, obtained from culture after CMV antigen stimulation. All receptors derive from a human donor in good health (CMV status not recorded). Some clones in this sample may be carry-over from other donors' samples. Both conserved end residues are part of each CDR3. D genes are given only for firm matches.

v_call: TRBV19; d_call: TRBD2; j_call: TRBJ2-1; cdr3_aa: CASQILAGGGNEQFF
v_call: TRBV4-3; d_call: .; j_call: TRBJ2-1; cdr3_aa: CASSQAPVPNEQFF
v_call: TRBV19; d_call: .; j_call: TRBJ1-5; cdr3_aa: CASSTYGHSNQPQHF
v_call: TRBV7-8; d_call: TRBD2; j_call: TRBJ2-1; cdr3_aa: CASSPAPLAGANEQFF
v_call: TRBV4-3; d_call: TRBD1; j_call: TRBJ2-2; cdr3_aa: CASSQDRGMNTGELFF
v_call: TRBV27; d_call: TRBD1; j_call: TRBJ1-2; cdr3_aa: CASSLTLGQGESYGYTF
v_call: TRBV10-3; d_call: .; j_call: TRBJ2-3; cdr3_aa: CAIRKQGSSTDTQYF
v_call: TRBV29-1; d_call: TRBD2; j_call: TRBJ2-2; cdr3_aa: CSVGLAVGELFF
v_call: TRBV6-1; d_call: .; j_call: TRBJ2-2; cdr3_aa: CATAQGDPGELFF
v_call: TRBV5-6; d_call: .; j_call: TRBJ1-1; cdr3_aa: CASSGVRVREAFF
v_call: TRBV5-1; d_call: TRBD2; j_call: TRBJ2-3; cdr3_aa: CASSTPGTSGISYSGTQYF
v_call: TRBV4-3; d_call: .; j_call: TRBJ2-1; cdr3_aa: CASSHLLQGSNNEQFF
v_call: TRBV10-3; d_call: TRBD1; j_call: TRBJ1-2; cdr3_aa: CAISEDGQGYGYTF
v_call: TRBV20-1; d_call: .; j_call: TRBJ1-4; cdr3_aa: CTGPQGPTNEKLFF
v_call: TRBV2; d_call: TRBD2; j_call: TRBJ2-7; cdr3_aa: CASSDAGIAGTGEQYF
v_call: TRBV5-1; d_call: .; j_call: TRBJ2-7; cdr3_aa: CASSLDGASSYEQYF
v_call: TRBV11-2; d_call: TRBD2; j_call: TRBJ2-3; cdr3_aa: CASSPVAGGTSTDTQYF
v_call: TRBV27; d_call: .; j_call: TRBJ1-1; cdr3_aa: CASSLSAGEAFF
v_call: TRBV7-8; d_call: TRBD1; j_call: TRBJ1-5; cdr3_aa: CASSLNSQGNQPQHF
v_call: TRBV7-8; d_call: .; j_call: TRBJ2-3; cdr3_aa: CASSSKTRVSSTDTQYF
v_call: TRBV9; d_call: .; j_call: TRBJ1-2; cdr3_aa: CASSVGGQANYGYTF
v_call: TRBV20-1; d_call: .; j_call: TRBJ2-7; cdr3_aa: CSAIPGDGPYEQYF
v_call: TRBV27; d_call: .; j_call: TRBJ1-1; cdr3_aa: CASSQNRAEAFF
v_call: TRBV20-1; d_call: .; j_call: TRBJ1-1; cdr3_aa: CSAAAIQNLNTEAFF
v_call: TRBV6-2/TRBV6-3; d_call: .; j_call: TRBJ1-1; cdr3_aa: CASSYSLPTTEAFF
v_call: TRBV6-1; d_call: .; j_call: TRBJ1-2; cdr3_aa: CASSEASGNYGYTF
v_call: TRBV7-4; d_call: .; j_call: TRBJ1-2; cdr3_aa: CVSSHSYGYTF
v_call: TRBV10-3; d_call: .; j_call: TRBJ1-3; cdr3_aa: CAMVIREGDTIYF
v_call: TRBV2; d_call: .; j_call: TRBJ2-1; cdr3_aa: CASGGREQFF
v_call: TRBV13; d_call: .; j_call: TRBJ2-4; cdr3_aa: CASSSGVPGNIQYF
v_call: TRBV7-8; d_call: TRBD2; j_call: TRBJ2-1; cdr3_aa: CASSHGGALYNEQFF
v_call: TRBV25-1; d_call: .; j_call: TRBJ1-2; cdr3_aa: CASSEYRSREGYTF
v_call: TRBV27; d_call: TRBD1; j_call: TRBJ2-1; cdr3_aa: CASRQGAWEQFF
v_call: TRBV7-6; d_call: TRBD1; j_call: TRBJ2-1; cdr3_aa: CASSLPPPGTGDHEQFF
v_call: TRBV5-6; d_call: TRBD2; j_call: TRBJ2-1; cdr3_aa: CASSLGLAGAHEQFF
v_call: TRBV19; d_call: TRBD1; j_call: TRBJ1-5; cdr3_aa: CASRHRGNQPQHF
v_call: TRBV5-5; d_call: .; j_call: TRBJ2-2; cdr3_aa: CASSLATTGANTGELFF
v_call: TRBV19; d_call: .; j_call: TRBJ2-1; cdr3_aa: CASSIVEGTNEQFF
v_call: TRBV7-9; d_call: TRBD2; j_call: TRBJ2-3; cdr3_aa: CASSGLAGISDTQYF
v_call: TRBV19; d_call: .; j_call: TRBJ1-1; cdr3_aa: CASSPGRILNTEAFF
v_call: TRBV13; d_call: .; j_call: TRBJ2-2; cdr3_aa: CASSVQVPGELFF
v_call: TRBV6-2/TRBV6-3; d_call: .; j_call: TRBJ2-1; cdr3_aa: CASTKGGVYNEQFF
v_call: TRBV12-5; d_call: TRBD1; j_call: TRBJ1-2; cdr3_aa: CASGFRASDRDNYGYTF
v_call: TRBV9; d_call: TRBD1; j_call: TRBJ1-3; cdr3_aa: CASSPGDSSSGNTIYF
v_call: TRBV12-3/TRBV12-4; d_call: .; j_call: TRBJ2-3; cdr3_aa: CASSSPRDHTDTQYF
v_call: TRBV12-5; d_call: .; j_call: TRBJ1-1; cdr3_aa: CASGLAKFRETEAFF
v_call: TRBV29-1; d_call: .; j_call: TRBJ2-5; cdr3_aa: CSVEDFQETQYF
v_call: TRBV7-9; d_call: .; j_call: TRBJ1-2; cdr3_aa: CASSLEERYRKGYTF
v_call: TRBV7-8; d_call: TRBD2; j_call: TRBJ2-3; cdr3_aa: CASSLGPAGALTDTQYF
v_call: TRBV5-1; d_call: .; j_call: TRBJ2-2; cdr3_aa: CASRGVSGTGELFF
v_call: TRBV12-3/TRBV12-4; d_call: .; j_call: TRBJ2-5; cdr3_aa: CASSFFYGGAGETQYF
v_call: TRBV28; d_call: .; j_call: TRBJ2-2; cdr3_aa: CATSSRGNTGELFF
v_call: TRBV7-6; d_call: .; j_call: TRBJ1-2; cdr3_aa: CASSPSGGRNYGYTF
v_call: TRBV7-8; d_call: TRBD2; j_call: TRBJ2-5; cdr3_aa: CASALRWRGGRETQYF
v_call: TRBV7-9; d_call: TRBD1; j_call: TRBJ1-2; cdr3_aa: CASSQGQGVNGYTF